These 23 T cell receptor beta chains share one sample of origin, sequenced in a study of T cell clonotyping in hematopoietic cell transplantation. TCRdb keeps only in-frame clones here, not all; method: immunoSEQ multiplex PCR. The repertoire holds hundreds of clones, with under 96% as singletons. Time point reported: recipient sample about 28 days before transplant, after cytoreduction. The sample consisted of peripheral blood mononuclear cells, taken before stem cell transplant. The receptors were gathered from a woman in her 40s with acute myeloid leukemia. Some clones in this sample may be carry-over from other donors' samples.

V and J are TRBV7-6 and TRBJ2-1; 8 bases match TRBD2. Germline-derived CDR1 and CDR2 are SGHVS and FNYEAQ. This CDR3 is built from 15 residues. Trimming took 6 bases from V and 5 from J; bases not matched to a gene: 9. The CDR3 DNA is TGTGCCAGCAGGGCTAGCGGGTTGCGAAACAATGAGCAGTTCTTC. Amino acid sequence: CASRASGLRNNEQFF.

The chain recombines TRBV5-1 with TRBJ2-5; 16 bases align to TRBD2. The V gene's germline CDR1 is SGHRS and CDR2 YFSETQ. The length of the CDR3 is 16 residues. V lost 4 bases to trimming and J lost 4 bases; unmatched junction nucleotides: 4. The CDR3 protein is CASSPGLAGGRETQYF. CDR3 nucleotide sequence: TGCGCCAGCAGCCCGGGACTAGCGGGAGGGCGAGAGACCCAGTACTTC.

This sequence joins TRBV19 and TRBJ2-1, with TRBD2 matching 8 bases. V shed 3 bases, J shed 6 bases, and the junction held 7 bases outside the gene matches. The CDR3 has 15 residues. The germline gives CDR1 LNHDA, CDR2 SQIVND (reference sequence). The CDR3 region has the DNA TGTGCCAGTAGTATTATTGCGGGAGGTTCCAATGAGCAGTTCTTC. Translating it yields CASSIIAGGSNEQFF.

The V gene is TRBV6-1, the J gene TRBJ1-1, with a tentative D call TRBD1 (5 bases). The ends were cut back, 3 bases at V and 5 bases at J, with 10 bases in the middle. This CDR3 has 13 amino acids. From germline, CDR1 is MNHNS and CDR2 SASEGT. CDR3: CASSEGPWTEAFF. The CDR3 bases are TGTGCCAGCAGTGAGGGACCTTGGACTGAAGCTTTCTTT.

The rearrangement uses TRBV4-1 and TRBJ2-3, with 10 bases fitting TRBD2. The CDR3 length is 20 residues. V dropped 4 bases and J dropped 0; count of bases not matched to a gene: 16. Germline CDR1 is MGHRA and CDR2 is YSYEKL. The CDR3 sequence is CASSPSLRGTSGASTDTQYF. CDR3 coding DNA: TGCGCCAGCAGCCCCTCCCTAAGGGGTACTAGCGGGGCCAGCACAGATACGCAGTATTTT.

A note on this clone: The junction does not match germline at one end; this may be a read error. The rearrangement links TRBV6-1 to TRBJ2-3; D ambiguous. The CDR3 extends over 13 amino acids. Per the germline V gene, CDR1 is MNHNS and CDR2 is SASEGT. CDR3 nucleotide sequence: TGTACCAGCAGCGCAGATAGCACAGATACGCAGTATTTT. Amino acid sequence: CTSSADSTDTQYF.

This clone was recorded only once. The CDR3 coding sequence is TGTGCCAGCAGGGACAGGGGAGATTCACCCCTCCACTTT. Translated, it gives CASRDRGDSPLHF. The chain is built from TRBV6-1 and TRBJ1-6; 9 nucleotides align to TRBD1. The CDR3 extends over 13 amino acids. After removal of 6 bases from V and 8 bases from J, the junction contained 2 bases not matched to a gene. Germline lookup yields CDR1 MNHNS and CDR2 SASEGT.

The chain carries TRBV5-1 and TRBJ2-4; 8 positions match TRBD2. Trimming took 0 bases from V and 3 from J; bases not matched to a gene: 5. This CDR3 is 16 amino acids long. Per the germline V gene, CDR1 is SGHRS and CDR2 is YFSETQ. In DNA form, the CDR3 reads TGCGCCAGCAGCTTGGAGGGACTAGGGGTCAAAAACATTCAGTACTTC. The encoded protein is CASSLEGLGVKNIQYF.

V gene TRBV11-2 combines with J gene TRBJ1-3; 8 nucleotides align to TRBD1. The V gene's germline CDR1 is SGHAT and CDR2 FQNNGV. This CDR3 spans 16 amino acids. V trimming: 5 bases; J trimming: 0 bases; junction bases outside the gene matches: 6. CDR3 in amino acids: CASSPRQGSSGNTIYF. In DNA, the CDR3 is TGTGCCAGCAGCCCTCGACAGGGGAGCTCTGGAAACACCATATATTTT.

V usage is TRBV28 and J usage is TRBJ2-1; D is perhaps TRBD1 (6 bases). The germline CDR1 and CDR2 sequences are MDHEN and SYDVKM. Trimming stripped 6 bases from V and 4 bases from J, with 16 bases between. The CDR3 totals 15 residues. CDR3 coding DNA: TGTGCCAGCAGCCAAATTGGGGGCGGATACAATGAGCAGTTCTTC. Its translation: CASSQIGGGYNEQFF.

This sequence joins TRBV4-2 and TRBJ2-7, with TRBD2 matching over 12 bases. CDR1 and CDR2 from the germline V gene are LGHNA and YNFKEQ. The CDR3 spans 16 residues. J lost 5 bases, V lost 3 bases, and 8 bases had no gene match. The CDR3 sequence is CASSQGGLAGSHEQYF. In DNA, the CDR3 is TGTGCCAGCAGCCAGGGGGGACTAGCGGGTTCCCACGAGCAGTACTTC.

CDR3 in DNA: TGCAGTGTGACACCCAACACCGGGGAGCTGTTTTTT. Residues: CSVTPNTGELFF. This rearrangement joins TRBV29-1 to TRBJ2-2; D gene uncertain. CDR3 length: 12 amino acids. CDR1 and CDR2 from the germline V gene are SQVTM and ANQGSEA.

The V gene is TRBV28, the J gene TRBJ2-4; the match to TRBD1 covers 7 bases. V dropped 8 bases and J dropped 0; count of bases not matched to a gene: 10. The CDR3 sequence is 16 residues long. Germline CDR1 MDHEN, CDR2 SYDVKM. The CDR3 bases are TGTGCCAGCGGACGAGGGGGCCCCCCAGCCAAAAACATTCAGTACTTC. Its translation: CASGRGGPPAKNIQYF.

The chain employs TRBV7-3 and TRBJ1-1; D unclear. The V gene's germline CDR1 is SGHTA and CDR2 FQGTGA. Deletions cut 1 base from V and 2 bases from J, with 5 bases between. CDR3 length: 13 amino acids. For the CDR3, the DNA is TGTGCCAGCAGCTTAATAGTTAACACTGAAGCTTTCTTT. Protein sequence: CASSLIVNTEAFF.

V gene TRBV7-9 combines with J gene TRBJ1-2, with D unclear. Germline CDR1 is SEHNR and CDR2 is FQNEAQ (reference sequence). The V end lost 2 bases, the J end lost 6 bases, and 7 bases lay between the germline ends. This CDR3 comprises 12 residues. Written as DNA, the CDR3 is TGTGCCAGCAGCTTACCCAACCATGGCTACACCTTC. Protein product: CASSLPNHGYTF.

CDR3 sequence (DNA): TGTGCCAGCAGCCAAGATCGAGAGGAAAAACTGTTTTTT. Translation gives CASSQDREEKLFF. This chain links TRBV4-2 with TRBJ1-4; D remains ambiguous. CDR1 and CDR2 (germline): LGHNA, YNFKEQ. The V gene lost 0 bases and the J gene lost 8 bases, with 7 bases spanning the gap. The length of the CDR3 is 13 residues.

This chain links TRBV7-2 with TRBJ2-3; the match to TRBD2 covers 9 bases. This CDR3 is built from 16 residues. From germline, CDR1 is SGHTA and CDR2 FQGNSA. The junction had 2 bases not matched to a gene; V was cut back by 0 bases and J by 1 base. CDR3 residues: CASSLATSGRTDTQYF. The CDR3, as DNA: TGTGCCAGCAGCTTAGCGACTAGCGGTCGCACAGATACGCAGTATTTT.

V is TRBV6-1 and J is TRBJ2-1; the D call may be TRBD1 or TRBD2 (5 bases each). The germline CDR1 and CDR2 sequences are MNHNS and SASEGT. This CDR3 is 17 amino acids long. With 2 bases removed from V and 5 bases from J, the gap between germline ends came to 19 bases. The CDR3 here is CASSELTAGTYNNEQFF. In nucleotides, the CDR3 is TGTGCCAGCAGTGAATTAACGGCAGGGACCTACAACAATGAGCAGTTCTTC.

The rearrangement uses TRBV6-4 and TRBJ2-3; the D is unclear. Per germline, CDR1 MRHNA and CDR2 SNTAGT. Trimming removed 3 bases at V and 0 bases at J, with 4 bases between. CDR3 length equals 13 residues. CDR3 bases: TGTGCCAGCAGTGAAGGCAGCACAGATACGCAGTATTTT. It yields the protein CASSEGSTDTQYF.

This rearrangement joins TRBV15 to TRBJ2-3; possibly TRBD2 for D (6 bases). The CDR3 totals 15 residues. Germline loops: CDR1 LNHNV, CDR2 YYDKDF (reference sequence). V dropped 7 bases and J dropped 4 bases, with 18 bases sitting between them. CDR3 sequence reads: CATTPRRGGADTQYF. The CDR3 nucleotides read TGTGCCACCACCCCACGGCGGGGAGGCGCAGATACGCAGTATTTT.

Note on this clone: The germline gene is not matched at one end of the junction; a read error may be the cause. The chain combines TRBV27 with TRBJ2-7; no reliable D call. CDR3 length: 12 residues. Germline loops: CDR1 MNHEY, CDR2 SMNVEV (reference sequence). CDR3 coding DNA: TGTGCCAGCAGTTCGGTAGGGTACGAGCAGCACTTC. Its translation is CASSSVGYEQHF.

The CDR3 loop reads CASSQDAPRGAHYSNQPQHF. CDR3 bases: TGCGCCAGCAGCCAAGATGCCCCCCGGGGGGCCCACTATAGCAATCAGCCCCAGCATTTT. The J gene is TRBJ1-5, the V gene TRBV4-1; TRBD1 is a possible D gene (6 bases). This CDR3 is 20 amino acids long. Per germline, CDR1 MGHRA and CDR2 YSYEKL. V shed 0 bases and J shed 0 bases, with 21 bases lying between them.

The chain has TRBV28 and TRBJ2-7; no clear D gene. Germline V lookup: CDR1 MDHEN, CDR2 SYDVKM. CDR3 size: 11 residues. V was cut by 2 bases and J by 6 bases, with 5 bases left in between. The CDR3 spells CASSLRFEQYF. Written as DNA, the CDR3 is TGTGCCAGCAGTTTAAGGTTCGAGCAGTACTTC.